This T cell receptor (beta chain) came from a study of blood T cell repertoires in COVID-19. As processed by the authors: The assay estimated nucleated cells by amplifying reference gene primers. Sequenced by immunoSEQ multiplex PCR; TCRdb stores in-frame clones only, minus some. That table furnishes V, J and clone size, whereas the DNA furnished D and trimming. The sample yields some 130,000 clones, 75% to 90% seen once. Sequencing was performed on peripheral blood. The receptor comes from a man aged 55 to 70 with COVID-19, enrolled during active disease.

DNA for the CDR3: TGCGCCAGCAGCTTGGCCCCGACAGGGGTTGGAAACACCATATATTTT. The encoded protein is CASSLAPTGVGNTIYF. The V gene is TRBV5-1, the J gene TRBJ1-3; 8 positions match TRBD1. This CDR3 contains 16 residues. CDR1 SGHRS and CDR2 YFSETQ come from the germline V gene. Losses at the gene ends were 0 bases for V and 3 bases for J; bases not matched to a gene: 5.